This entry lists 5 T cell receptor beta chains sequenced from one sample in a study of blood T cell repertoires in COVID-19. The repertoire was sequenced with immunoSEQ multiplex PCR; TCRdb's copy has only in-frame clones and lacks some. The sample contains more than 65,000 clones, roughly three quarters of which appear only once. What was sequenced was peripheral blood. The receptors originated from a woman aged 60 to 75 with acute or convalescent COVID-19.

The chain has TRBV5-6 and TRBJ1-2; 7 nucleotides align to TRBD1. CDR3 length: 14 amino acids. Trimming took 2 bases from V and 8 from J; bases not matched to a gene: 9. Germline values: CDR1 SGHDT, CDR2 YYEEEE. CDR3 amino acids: CASSFTGTAGGYTF. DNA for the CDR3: TGTGCCAGCAGCTTCACCGGGACAGCCGGAGGCTACACCTTC.

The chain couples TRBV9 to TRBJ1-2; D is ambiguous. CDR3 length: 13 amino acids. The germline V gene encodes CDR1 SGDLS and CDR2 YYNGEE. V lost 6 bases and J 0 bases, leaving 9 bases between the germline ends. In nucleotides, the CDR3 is TGTGCCAGCACTGGTGTAGCTAACTATGGCTACACCTTC. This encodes CASTGVANYGYTF.

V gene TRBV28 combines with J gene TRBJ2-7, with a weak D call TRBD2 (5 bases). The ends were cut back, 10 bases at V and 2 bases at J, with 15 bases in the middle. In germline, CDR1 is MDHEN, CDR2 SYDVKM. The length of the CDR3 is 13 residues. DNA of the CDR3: TGTGCCACGTACCCGGACGGGGCCTACGAGCAGTACTTC. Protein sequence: CATYPDGAYEQYF.

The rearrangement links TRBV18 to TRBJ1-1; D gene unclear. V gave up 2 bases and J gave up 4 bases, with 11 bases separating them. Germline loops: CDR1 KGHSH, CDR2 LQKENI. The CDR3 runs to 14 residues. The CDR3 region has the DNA TGTGCCAGCTCACCAAACGCCGGGTCCACTGAAGCTTTCTTT. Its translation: CASSPNAGSTEAFF.

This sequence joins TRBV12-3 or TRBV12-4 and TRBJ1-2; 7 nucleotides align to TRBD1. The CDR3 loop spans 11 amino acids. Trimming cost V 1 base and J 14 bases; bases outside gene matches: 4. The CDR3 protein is CASSLGRGLTF. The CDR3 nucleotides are TGTGCCAGCAGTTTAGGTAGGGGGCTAACCTTC.